This TCR beta chain emerged from a study of blood T cells in healthy people across ages (dated by TCRdb to the mid-2010s). Study-wide context: Template switching captured roughly one uniquely barcoded TCR beta cDNA molecule per two T cells in model experiments. To avoid experimental bias, donors of different ages were spread randomly across the sequencing lanes. The donors were split into four age groups: young (average 16 years), middle-aged (roughly 39), aged (over 55) and long-lived (roughly 80). To track age-related changes in TCR beta repertoire diversity, the study relied on deep sequencing normalized with unique cDNA molecular identifiers. Two additional independent replicas of 1 million unique cDNA reads from the same blood draw were analyzed for two donors (one aged 18 to 30 and one aged 80 or older). Paper-wide results and their limitations: There was a strong correlation between observed TCR beta diversity and the percentage of naive T cells measured by flow cytometry. Compared with the aged group, the long-lived group had more naive CD4+ T cells, fewer expanded clones and increased TCR diversity, a pattern suggesting age selection. As age increased, observed TCR beta diversity per million T cells dropped in a roughly linear way, and a significant reduction was already evident by age about 40. Since profiling was done on bulk unsorted PBMCs, naive and antigen-experienced compartments could not be conclusively compared. Because donor CMV infection status was unknown, age-related changes in expanded clonotypes were potentially confounded. Estimates of total diversity based on one million sequenced T cells were regarded as lower bounds and as underestimates.

This clonotype was seen ten or more times. What this receptor recognizes is not known. Per-base qualities were not stored, and no clone one base away is much larger. The donors were roughly 38 Caucasian individuals from Russia, aged roughly 6 to 95 years, who were systemically healthy. Each donor gave roughly 9.5 milliliters of peripheral blood, collected into EDTA-treated Vacutainer tubes. Ficoll-Paque density-gradient centrifugation was used to isolate PBMCs, with at least 6.5 million per sample. Total RNA was extracted from PBMCs with Trizol reagent, with at least 5.5 micrograms obtained per sample. For every donor, an aliquot of PBMCs went through flow cytometry to measure the percentages of naive CD45RAhigh/CD27high T cells. Libraries were prepared through 5' RACE. Reads for this sample came from an Illumina HiSeq 2500. A second PCR of about 7 to 12 cycles was performed with a sample-barcoded 5' primer and a J-beta primer mix. A unique molecular identifier was introduced onto each TCR beta cDNA molecule by a template-switch 5' adaptor carrying 12 random nucleotides. Each sample yielded at least 2.5 million CDR3-containing paired-end reads. First-strand cDNA synthesis was performed from all RNA using the Mint cDNA synthesis kit, with priming by a TRBC-specific oligonucleotide. Following uracil-DNA glycosylase treatment, a first 18-cycle PCR with universal primers M1SS and BC2_uni_R was performed on all cDNA. As for the original processing: For normalization, 1 million high-quality reads were randomly selected from each sample, with every read carrying a distinct molecular identifier. Instead of being binned into consensus sequences, reads with shared molecular identifiers were discarded. MiTCR, set to a Q25 quality threshold and the strictest error-elimination algorithm, was used for CDR3 identification, clonotype clustering and error correction. A nonparametric unseen species model using Euler transformation provided a lower-bound estimate of total TCR beta diversity. Through fastp at Q25 and MiXCR, TCRdb rebuilt clones from the public reads, retaining in-frame beta chains. Merged by CDR3 protein, the rows form single entries marked with the most common genes and DNA. The authors' filters were not applied to this entry. In all, the sample holds about 730,000 distinct CDR3 sequences, and 43% of those were seen once. The top ten hold roughly 19% of the sample.

Its CDR3 holds 14 amino acids, cysteine through phenylalanine. Only the CDR3 DNA is retained, 42 bases long and in frame from the first base. After removal of 1 base from V and 5 bases from J, the junction retains 4 bases not matched to a gene. Looking up the germline V gene yields CDR1 SQVTM and CDR2 ANQGSEA. This sequence was found in a woman in her sixties or seventies in good health. The chain was built from TRBV29-1 and TRBJ2-1, with 8 bases aligning to TRBD2. Source material: blood. The CDR3 is CSVEGLAGNNEQFF. The nucleotide sequence reads TGCAGCGTTGAAGGGCTAGCGGGCAACAATGAGCAGTTCTTC.